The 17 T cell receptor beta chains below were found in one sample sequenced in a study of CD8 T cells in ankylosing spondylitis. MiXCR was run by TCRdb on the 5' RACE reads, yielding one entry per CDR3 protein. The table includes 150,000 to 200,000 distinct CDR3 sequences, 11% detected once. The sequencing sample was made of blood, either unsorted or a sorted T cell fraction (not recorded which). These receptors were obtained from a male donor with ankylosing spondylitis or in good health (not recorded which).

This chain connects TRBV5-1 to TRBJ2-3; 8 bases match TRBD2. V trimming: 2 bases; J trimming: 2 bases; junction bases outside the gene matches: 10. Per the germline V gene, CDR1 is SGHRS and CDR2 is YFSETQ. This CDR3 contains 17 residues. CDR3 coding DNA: TGCGCCAGCAGCTTCGGTAAGGCGGGAGGCCTCACAGATACGCAGTATTTT. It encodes CASSFGKAGGLTDTQYF. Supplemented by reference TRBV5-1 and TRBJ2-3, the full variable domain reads KAGVTQTPRYLIKTRGQQVTLSCSPISGHRSVSWYQQTPGQGLQFLFEYFSETQRNKGNFPGRFSGRQFSNSRSEMNVSTLELGDSALYLCASSFGKAGGLTDTQYFGPGTRLTVL.

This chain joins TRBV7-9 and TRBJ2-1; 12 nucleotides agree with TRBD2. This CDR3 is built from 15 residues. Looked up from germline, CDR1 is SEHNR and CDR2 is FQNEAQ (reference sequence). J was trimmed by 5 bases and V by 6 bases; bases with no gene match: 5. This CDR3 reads CASSIWTSGDNEQFF. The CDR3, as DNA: TGTGCCAGCAGTATATGGACTAGCGGGGACAATGAGCAGTTCTTC. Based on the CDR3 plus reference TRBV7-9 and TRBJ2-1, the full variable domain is DTGVSQNPRHKITKRGQNVTFRCDPISEHNRLYWYRQTLGQGPEFLTYFQNEAQLEKSRLLSDRFSAERPKGSFSTLEIQRTEQGDSAMYLCASSIWTSGDNEQFFGPGTRLTVL.

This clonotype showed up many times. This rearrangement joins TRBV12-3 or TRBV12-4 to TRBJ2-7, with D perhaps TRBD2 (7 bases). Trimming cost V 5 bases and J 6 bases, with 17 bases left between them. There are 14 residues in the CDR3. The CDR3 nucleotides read TGTGCCAGCAGTATCGGGGGGCCTGGTGGCGAGCAGTACTTC. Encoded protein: CASSIGGPGGEQYF.

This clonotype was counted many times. The CDR3 spells CASSLGGMNTEAFF. For the CDR3, the DNA is TGCGCCAGCAGCTTGGGGGGAATGAACACTGAAGCTTTCTTT. The V call is TRBV5-1, the J call TRBJ1-1; D gene ambiguous. The CDR3 totals 14 residues. Germline CDR1 is SGHRS and CDR2 is YFSETQ. V dropped 0 bases and J dropped 0 bases, with 6 bases sitting between them.

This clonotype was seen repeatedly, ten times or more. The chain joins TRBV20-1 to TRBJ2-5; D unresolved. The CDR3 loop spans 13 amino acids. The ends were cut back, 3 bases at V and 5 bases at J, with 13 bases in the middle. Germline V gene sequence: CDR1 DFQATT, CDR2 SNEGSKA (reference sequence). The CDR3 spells CSASFLETETQYF. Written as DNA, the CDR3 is TGCAGTGCTAGTTTTCTAGAGACGGAGACCCAGTACTTC.

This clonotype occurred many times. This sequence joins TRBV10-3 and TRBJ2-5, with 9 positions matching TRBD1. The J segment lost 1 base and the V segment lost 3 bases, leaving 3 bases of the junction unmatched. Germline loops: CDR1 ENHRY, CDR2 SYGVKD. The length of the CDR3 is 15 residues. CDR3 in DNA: TGTGCCATCAGTGAAACAGGGGGCGTCCAAGAGACCCAGTACTTC. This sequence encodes CAISETGGVQETQYF.

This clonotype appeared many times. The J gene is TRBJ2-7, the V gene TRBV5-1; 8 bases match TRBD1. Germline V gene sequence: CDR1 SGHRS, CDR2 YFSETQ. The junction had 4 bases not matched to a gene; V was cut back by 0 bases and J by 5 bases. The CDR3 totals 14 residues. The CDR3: CASSLGQGSNEQYF. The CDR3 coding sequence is TGCGCCAGCAGCTTGGGACAGGGGTCGAACGAGCAGTACTTC.

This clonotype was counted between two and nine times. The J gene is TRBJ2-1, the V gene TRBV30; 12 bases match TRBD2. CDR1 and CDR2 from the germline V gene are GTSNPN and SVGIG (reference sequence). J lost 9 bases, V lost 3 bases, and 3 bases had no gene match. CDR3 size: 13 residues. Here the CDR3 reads CAWRTGLAGEQFF. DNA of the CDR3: TGTGCCTGGAGGACGGGACTAGCGGGTGAGCAGTTCTTC. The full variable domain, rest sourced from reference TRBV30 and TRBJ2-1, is SQTIHQWPATLVQPVGSPLSLECTVEGTSNPNLYWYRQAAGRGLQLLFYSVGIGQISSEVPQNLSASRPQDRQFILSSKKLLLSDSGFYLCAWRTGLAGEQFFGPGTRLTVL.

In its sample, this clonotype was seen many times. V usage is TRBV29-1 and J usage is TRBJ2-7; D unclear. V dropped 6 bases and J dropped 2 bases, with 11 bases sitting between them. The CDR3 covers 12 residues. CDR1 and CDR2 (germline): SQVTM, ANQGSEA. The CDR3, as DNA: TGCAGCGTGAGTATTGGCCCCTACGAGCAGTACTTC. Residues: CSVSIGPYEQYF.

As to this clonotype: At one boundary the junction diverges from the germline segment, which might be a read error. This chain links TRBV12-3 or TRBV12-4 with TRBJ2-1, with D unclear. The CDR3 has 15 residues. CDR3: CVSSRDGGDNNEQFF. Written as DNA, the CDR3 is TGTGTCAGCAGCCGAGACGGCGGTGACAACAATGAGCAGTTCTTC.

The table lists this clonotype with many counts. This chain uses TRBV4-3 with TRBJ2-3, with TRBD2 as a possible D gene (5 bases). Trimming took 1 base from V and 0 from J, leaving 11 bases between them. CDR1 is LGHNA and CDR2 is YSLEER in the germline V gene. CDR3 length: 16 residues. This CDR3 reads CASSQGDEGSTDTQYF. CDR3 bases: TGCGCCAGCAGCCAAGGTGACGAGGGTAGCACAGATACGCAGTATTTT.

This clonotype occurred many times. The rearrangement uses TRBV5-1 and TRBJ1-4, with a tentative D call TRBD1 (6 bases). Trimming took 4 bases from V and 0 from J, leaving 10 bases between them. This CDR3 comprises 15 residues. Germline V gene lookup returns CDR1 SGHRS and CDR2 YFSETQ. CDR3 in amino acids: CASSTRGSTNEKLFF. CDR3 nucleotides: TGCGCCAGCAGCACCAGGGGATCAACTAATGAAAAACTGTTTTTT.

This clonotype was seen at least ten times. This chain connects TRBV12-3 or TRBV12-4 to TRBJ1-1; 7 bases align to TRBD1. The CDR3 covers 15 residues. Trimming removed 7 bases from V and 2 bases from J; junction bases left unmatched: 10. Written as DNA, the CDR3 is TGTGCCAGCAAATCCGGGACAGTCTTTAACACTGAAGCTTTCTTT. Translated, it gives CASKSGTVFNTEAFF.

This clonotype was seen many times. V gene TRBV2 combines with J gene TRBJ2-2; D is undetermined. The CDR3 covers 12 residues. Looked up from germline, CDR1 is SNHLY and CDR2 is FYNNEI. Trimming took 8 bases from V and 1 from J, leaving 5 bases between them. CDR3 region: CASLMNTGELFF. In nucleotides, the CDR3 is TGTGCCAGCCTAATGAACACCGGGGAGCTGTTTTTT. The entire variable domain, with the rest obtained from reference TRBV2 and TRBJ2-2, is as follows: EPEVTQTPSHQVTQMGQEVILRCVPISNHLYFYWYRQILGQKVEFLVSFYNNEISEKSEIFDDQFSVERPDGSNFTLKIRSTKLEDSAMYFCASLMNTGELFFGEGSRLTVL.

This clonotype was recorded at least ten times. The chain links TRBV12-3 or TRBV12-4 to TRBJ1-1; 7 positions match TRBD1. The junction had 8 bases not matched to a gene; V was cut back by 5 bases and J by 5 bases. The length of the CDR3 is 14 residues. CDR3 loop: CASSPGTDLTEAFF. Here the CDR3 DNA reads TGTGCCAGCAGTCCCGGGACAGATTTGACTGAAGCTTTCTTT.

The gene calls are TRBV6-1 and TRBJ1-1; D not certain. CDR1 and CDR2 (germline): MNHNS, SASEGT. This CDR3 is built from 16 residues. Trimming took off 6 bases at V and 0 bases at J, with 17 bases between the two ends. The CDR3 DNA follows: TGTGCCAGCAGCTCGGGAAGGGCCTTGGTGAACACTGAAGCTTTCTTT. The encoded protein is CASSSGRALVNTEAFF.

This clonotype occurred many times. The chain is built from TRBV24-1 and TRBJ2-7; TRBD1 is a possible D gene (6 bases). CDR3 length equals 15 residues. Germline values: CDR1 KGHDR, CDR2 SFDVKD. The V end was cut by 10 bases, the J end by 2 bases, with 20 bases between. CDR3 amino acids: CATPASGHFPYEQYF. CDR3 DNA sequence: TGTGCCACTCCCGCTTCGGGACACTTCCCCTACGAGCAGTACTTC.